Below are 18 T cell receptor beta chains sequenced from a single sample in a study of T cell changes during pregnancy in multiple sclerosis. Measured with immunoSEQ multiplex PCR; TCRdb has only the in-frame clones, and not every one. This table holds roughly 72,000 clones, around 89% found once. The source material was peripheral blood, sampled in the first trimester of pregnancy. Receptors were obtained from a female donor in good health, enrolled as a control in a pregnancy study.

The rearrangement links TRBV9 to TRBJ2-5; D possibly corresponds to TRBD2 (6 bases). This CDR3 spans 14 amino acids. From germline, CDR1 is SGDLS and CDR2 YYNGEE. V shed 3 bases and J shed 5 bases, with 14 bases lying between them. CDR3 sequence: CASSEGTPSETQYF. DNA of the CDR3: TGTGCCAGCAGCGAGGGGACTCCTTCGGAGACCCAGTACTTC.

J is TRBJ2-1 and V is TRBV7-2; 11 nucleotides line up with TRBD2. The length of the CDR3 is 18 residues. Germline CDR1 is SGHTA and CDR2 is FQGNSA. V dropped 5 bases and J dropped 0; count of bases not matched to a gene: 9. Written as DNA, the CDR3 is TGTGCCAGCAGCCTCCGGGCTAGCGGGAGGAGCTCCTACAATGAGCAGTTCTTC. This gives the protein CASSLRASGRSSYNEQFF.

CDR3 residues: CASRPRAGGAYNEQFF. CDR3 bases: TGTGCCAGTAGACCGAGGGCGGGAGGTGCCTACAATGAGCAGTTCTTC. The gene calls are TRBV19 and TRBJ2-1; 8 bases agree with TRBD2. The CDR3 contains 16 residues. Germline assignment: CDR1 LNHDA and CDR2 SQIVND (reference sequence). V lost 6 bases and J lost 2; bases outside the gene matches: 9.

The chain links TRBV28 to TRBJ2-2, with TRBD2 as a possible D gene (7 bases). Between the trimmed V and J ends, which lost 7 bases and 9 bases, there was a span of 18 bases. CDR3 size: 14 residues. Germline V gene lookup returns CDR1 MDHEN and CDR2 SYDVKM. CDR3 in DNA: TGTGCCAGCACCCCTGGGGGGGGCAGGAGGGAGCTGTTTTTT. Residues: CASTPGGGRRELFF.

This clone was observed once. The rearrangement joins TRBV4-1 to TRBJ2-6; D is perhaps TRBD1 (6 bases). V was pared by 0 bases and J by 0 bases, with 15 bases between. This CDR3 comprises 19 residues. The germline gives CDR1 MGHRA, CDR2 YSYEKL. The CDR3 is CASSQDGGGASSGANVLTF. The CDR3 nucleotides are TGCGCCAGCAGCCAAGATGGTGGGGGCGCGTCCTCTGGGGCCAACGTCCTGACTTTC.

J is TRBJ1-4 and V is TRBV10-3; 8 bases agree with TRBD1. Germline V lookup: CDR1 ENHRY, CDR2 SYGVKD. The CDR3 extends over 14 amino acids. J gave up 5 bases and V 6 bases, and 5 bases lay outside the gene matches. CDR3 amino acids: CAIRQGEGNEKLFF. CDR3 bases: TGTGCCATCAGACAGGGGGAAGGGAATGAAAAACTGTTTTTT.

The DNA of the CDR3 is TGTGCCAGCGGACAGGGCCTCCGTTCGGGAAACACCATATATTTT. The encoded protein is CASGQGLRSGNTIYF. The chain combines TRBV25-1 with TRBJ1-3; 8 bases map to TRBD1. The trim removed 8 bases at V and 4 bases at J, leaving 10 bases unmatched. This CDR3 region has 15 residues. In germline, CDR1 is MGHDK, CDR2 SYGVNS.

The chain couples TRBV19 to TRBJ2-7; 7 bases are a match to TRBD2. The V gene end was trimmed by 7 bases and the J gene end by 7 bases; junction bases not matched to a gene: 10. This CDR3 has 13 amino acids. Germline values: CDR1 LNHDA, CDR2 SQIVND (reference sequence). CDR3 region: CASKEAGVREQYF. DNA for the CDR3: TGTGCCAGTAAGGAGGCGGGAGTGCGGGAGCAGTACTTC.

V gene TRBV7-9 combines with J gene TRBJ2-1; weak D call: TRBD2 (7 bases). The ends were cut back, 6 bases at V and 2 bases at J, with 20 bases in the middle. This CDR3 spans 17 amino acids. Germline V gene data show CDR1 as SEHNR and CDR2 as FQNEAQ (reference sequence). CDR3 DNA: TGTGCCAGCAGGATCCGCCATGGCGGGGGCCCCTACAATGAGCAGTTCTTC. Amino acid sequence: CASRIRHGGGPYNEQFF.

This chain links TRBV5-1 with TRBJ1-4, with D maybe TRBD1 (6 bases). V dropped 3 bases and J dropped 5 bases, with 17 bases sitting between them. This CDR3 has 16 amino acids. The germline gives CDR1 SGHRS, CDR2 YFSETQ. The CDR3 DNA is TGCGCCAGCAGCTCGGGGACACCCCGGGCCAATGAAAAACTGTTTTTT. Translated, it gives CASSSGTPRANEKLFF.

The CDR3 reads CASRYRELNEQFF. Here the CDR3 DNA reads TGTGCCAGTAGATACCGGGAGTTGAATGAGCAGTTCTTC. The chain combines TRBV19 with TRBJ2-1, with D possibly being TRBD2 (6 bases). The ends were cut back, 6 bases at V and 7 bases at J, with 13 bases in the middle. Germline V gene lookup returns CDR1 LNHDA and CDR2 SQIVND (reference sequence). This CDR3 is 13 amino acids long.

Only a few counts were recorded for this clone. V is TRBV7-8 and J is TRBJ1-2; perhaps TRBD1 as D (6 bases). The CDR3 is 14 amino acids. V was trimmed by 1 base and J by 7 bases, leaving 13 bases between them. Per the germline V gene, CDR1 is SGHVS and CDR2 is FQNEAQ. The CDR3 DNA sequence: TGTGCCAGCAGCTTAGGGGACATCCACGGTGGCTACACCTTC. This codes for CASSLGDIHGGYTF.

The chain employs TRBV30 and TRBJ1-5; D uncertain. The CDR3 contains 15 residues. The germline gives CDR1 GTSNPN, CDR2 SVGIG (reference sequence). V gave up 3 bases and J gave up 1 base, with 13 bases separating them. For the CDR3, the DNA is TGTGCCTGGAGCCGCGGGATAGGAAGCAATCAGCCCCAGCATTTT. Protein sequence: CAWSRGIGSNQPQHF. The entire variable domain, with the rest obtained from reference TRBV30 and TRBJ1-5, is as follows: SQTIHQWPATLVQPVGSPLSLECTVEGTSNPNLYWYRQAAGRGLQLLFYSVGIGQISSEVPQNLSASRPQDRQFILSSKKLLLSDSGFYLCAWSRGIGSNQPQHFGDGTRLSIL.

This rearrangement joins TRBV30 to TRBJ2-4; 9 bases are a match to TRBD2. V trimming: 2 bases; J trimming: 6 bases; junction bases outside the gene matches: 5. The CDR3 is made up of 14 amino acids. Germline assignment: CDR1 GTSNPN and CDR2 SVGIG (reference sequence). CDR3 sequence (DNA): TGTGCCTGGAGTCCTAGCGGGGTCGGAAACATTCAGTACTTC. This encodes CAWSPSGVGNIQYF.

The chain is built from TRBV28 and TRBJ1-1; 8 nucleotides align to TRBD1. This CDR3 contains 16 residues. Germline V lookup: CDR1 MDHEN, CDR2 SYDVKM. V lost 4 bases to trimming and J lost 0 bases; unmatched junction nucleotides: 7. The CDR3 sequence: CASSSDRGPVNTEAFF. The CDR3 region has the DNA TGTGCCAGCAGTTCCGACAGGGGCCCCGTGAACACTGAAGCTTTCTTT.

The genes are TRBV19 and TRBJ1-4; 8 nucleotides align to TRBD1. J gave up 3 bases and V 2 bases, and 8 bases lay outside the gene matches. CDR1 and CDR2 (germline): LNHDA, SQIVND (reference sequence). CDR3 length equals 17 residues. The CDR3 sequence: CASSITPGGSANEKLFF. The CDR3 DNA is TGTGCCAGTAGTATAACTCCAGGGGGCTCGGCTAATGAAAAACTGTTTTTT.

This clone was detected only once. CDR3 loop: CASSPGQGAEQYF. The CDR3 DNA reads as TGTGCCAGCTCACCAGGACAGGGAGCCGAGCAGTACTTC. The chain links TRBV18 to TRBJ2-7, with 8 bases identical to TRBD1. V dropped 2 bases and J dropped 6; count of bases not matched to a gene: 3. The length of the CDR3 is 13 residues. Germline CDR1 KGHSH, CDR2 LQKENI.

The rearrangement joins TRBV11-3 to TRBJ2-3; D call uncertain. The CDR3 length is 14 residues. Trimming shortened V by 1 base and J by 1 base, and 6 bases separated the two germline ends. Germline V gene lookup returns CDR1 SGHNT and CDR2 YENEEA. DNA for the CDR3: TGTGCCAGCAGCTTAGCCCAGGGCACAGATACGCAGTATTTT. This translates into CASSLAQGTDTQYF.